This TCR beta chain was found in a study of monozygotic twins with inflammatory bowel disease. CDR1 is MNHEY, CDR2 SMNVEV, per germline (reference sequence). CDR3 length: 16 amino acids. TCRdb re-called the 5' RACE reads and gives one entry per CDR3 protein, without DNA. The sample data list around 99,000 distinct CDR3 sequences. Sequenced input: blood. This clonotype was obtained from a human donor with ulcerative colitis or Crohn's disease, or a healthy co-twin of an affected twin (not recorded which). V is TRBV27 and J is TRBJ2-3; TCRdb picks TRBD1, but there is no DNA to check that call. The CDR3 sequence is CASHRRGPSSTDTQYF.